Listed here is a single T cell receptor beta chain. The antigen remains undetermined. 13 Jbeta primers and 60 Vbeta primers were used for the PCR. Libraries were prepared by immunoSEQ multiplex PCR; TCRdb keeps only in-frame clonotypes and omits some of them. Found here are roughly 130,000 clones, more than 65% of them singletons; the top ten hold about 2.7%. The germline CDR1 and CDR2 sequences are ENHRY and SYGVKD. The CDR3 covers 13 residues. V was shortened by 7 bases and J by 3 bases, with 9 bases between the two germline ends. The sample is drawn from a study of cytomegalovirus exposure and HLA in healthy donors. Turning to the study itself: The study's early data release held about 80 million unique TCRs from HLA-typed donors. Among the approximately 380 donors who were genotyped, 70% to 90% fell in the genetic ancestry cluster that is associated with self-reported Caucasian donors. General study results and limits: Later findings reportedly placed an Asian-associated ancestry cluster below the approximately 700-donor mean for N-insertions.

The chain combines TRBV10-3 with TRBJ1-4, with TRBD1 as a possible D gene (6 bases). This receptor was taken from a woman aged 55-69 years in good health and CMV-seropositive. The specimen was PBMCs. The CDR3 loop reads CAIKGGANEKLFF. The CDR3 nucleotides read TGTGCCATCAAAGGGGGGGCTAATGAAAAACTGTTTTTT.